This TCR beta chain was found in a study of control samples from healthy donors and cancer patients. Measured with immunoSEQ multiplex PCR; TCRdb has only the in-frame clones, and not every one. The table records 82,000 or so clones, approximately 94% of them present only once. Germline CDR1 LNHDA, CDR2 SQIVND (reference sequence). Trimming stripped 7 bases from V and 0 bases from J, with 18 bases between. CDR3 length: 17 residues. Sequenced material: blood. This receptor was taken from a woman aged 18-29 years in good health. This chain links TRBV19 with TRBJ2-2, with D possibly TRBD1 on 5 matching bases. For the CDR3, the DNA is TGTGCCAGTAAGAGTTTAGGGGCCGGTGCGAACACCGGGGAGCTGTTTTTT. Amino acid sequence: CASKSLGAGANTGELFF.